The subject of this entry is one T cell receptor beta chain. The antigen remains unidentified. The germline V and J ends were trimmed by 6 bases and 6 bases, with 14 bases remaining between them. Germline assignment: CDR1 LNHDA and CDR2 SQIVND (reference sequence). The CDR3 length is 13 residues. This specimen comes from a study of tumor-infiltrating lymphocytes in primary liver carcinoma. Study results and caveats: Only about 8-24% of top clones spanned all five tumor regions.

TCR beta cDNA was prepared out of around 460 ng total RNA by means of a constant-region primer. Construction of TCR beta libraries relied on three successive nested multiplex PCR rounds employing slightly modified ARM-PCR. The first two PCR rounds, around 10 cycles each, used TRBV1-TRBV30 forward primers and a C-beta reverse primer. TCRdb analysed the multiplex PCR reads with MiXCR anew, one entry per CDR3 protein. The sample lists 100,000 to 150,000 distinct CDR3 sequences, roughly three fifths occurring once. Joint extraction of RNA and DNA used roughly 20-33 mg of bulk tissue that was unsorted. The sample comprised liver tumor tissue from sampling region 3. Sample subset: tumor region T3, left-lateral pole. The receptor was derived from a woman in her sixties with primary liver carcinoma and hepatitis B virus infection. The rearrangement uses TRBV19 and TRBJ2-5, with D perhaps matching TRBD1 (6 bases). The CDR3 DNA sequence: TGTGCCAGTAGCACAGGGTGGGAGAAGACCCAGTACTTC. This translates into CASSTGWEKTQYF.